These 15 T cell receptor beta chains share one sample of origin, sequenced in a study of blood T cell repertoires in COVID-19. TCRdb's copy holds only in-frame clones and misses some; the assay was immunoSEQ multiplex PCR. In the table there are approximately 100,000 clones, 90% of which are singletons. Material: peripheral blood. The source is a human donor in a cohort sampled during active COVID-19.

In this sample, this clone turned up once. J is TRBJ2-5 and V is TRBV29-1, with D tentatively TRBD1 (6 bases). Germline CDR1 reads SQVTM; CDR2 reads ANQGSEA. Deletions cut 6 bases from V and 5 bases from J, with 16 bases between. This CDR3 has 13 amino acids. CDR3 residues: CSVEQTGGETQYF. Here the CDR3 DNA reads TGCAGCGTGGAACAGACAGGCGGGGAGACCCAGTACTTC.

The rearrangement joins TRBV5-1 to TRBJ2-2; maybe TRBD1 (8 bases). The V and J ends lost 4 bases and 6 bases respectively, with 19 bases between them. Germline-derived CDR1 and CDR2 are SGHRS and YFSETQ. This CDR3 comprises 16 residues. The CDR3 DNA is TGCGCCAGCAGCCCAGGGGGCGGCGGGAGCGCCGGGGAGCTGTTTTTT. Amino acids: CASSPGGGGSAGELFF.

The gene calls are TRBV7-2 and TRBJ2-7, with 8 bases that match TRBD2. V was clipped by 3 bases and J by 3 bases; unmatched bases: 1. CDR1 and CDR2 (germline): SGHTA, FQGNSA. The CDR3 is 13 amino acids. DNA for the CDR3: TGTGCCAGCAGCTTGGGACTAGACTACGAGCAGTACTTC. This codes for CASSLGLDYEQYF.

V is TRBV27 and J is TRBJ2-1, with a possible D match to TRBD2 (5 bases). Per germline, CDR1 MNHEY and CDR2 SMNVEV (reference sequence). The V gene lost 0 bases and the J gene lost 2 bases, with 8 bases spanning the gap. This CDR3 spans 15 amino acids. CDR3 DNA sequence: TGTGCCAGCAGTTTATCCGGGAACACCTACAATGAGCAGTTCTTC. It yields the protein CASSLSGNTYNEQFF.

The chain uses TRBV7-2 and TRBJ2-4; 9 positions match TRBD2. The CDR3 spans 14 residues. Trimming took 4 bases from V and 5 from J; bases not matched to a gene: 3. Germline CDR1 and CDR2: SGHTA and FQGNSA. CDR3 loop: CASSSTSGENIQYF. The CDR3 DNA sequence: TGTGCCAGCAGCTCGACTAGCGGAGAAAACATTCAGTACTTC.

This sequence joins TRBV19 and TRBJ2-7; maybe TRBD2 (5 bases). CDR1 and CDR2 (germline): LNHDA, SQIVND (reference sequence). V lost 6 bases and J lost 0, with 12 bases in between. CDR3 size: 14 residues. The CDR3, as DNA: TGTGCCAGTAGGCAGGCGGGCCTCTCCTACGAGCAGTACTTC. Protein product: CASRQAGLSYEQYF. Full variable domain (outside the CDR3, taken from reference TRBV19 and TRBJ2-7): DGGITQSPKYLFRKEGQNVTLSCEQNLNHDAMYWYRQDPGQGLRLIYYSQIVNDFQKGDIAEGYSVSREKKESFPLTVTSAQKNPTAFYLCASRQAGLSYEQYFGPGTRLTVT.

The chain combines TRBV11-3 with TRBJ1-4; 7 nucleotides match TRBD1. CDR1 is SGHNT and CDR2 is YENEEA in the germline V gene. CDR3 size: 16 residues. V was pared by 4 bases and J by 0 bases, with 5 bases of the junction left unmatched. CDR3 nucleotides: TGTGCCAGCAGCTCGGGACAGATCGCAACTAATGAAAAACTGTTTTTT. Its translation is CASSSGQIATNEKLFF.

This clone came up once. The V call is TRBV7-9, the J call TRBJ1-1; a weak D match, TRBD1 (5 bases). The V gene lost 5 bases and the J gene lost 5 bases, with 15 bases spanning the gap. CDR1 is SEHNR, CDR2 FQNEAQ, per germline (reference sequence). This CDR3 spans 14 amino acids. The CDR3 is CASSPGPGVTEAFF. DNA for the CDR3: TGTGCCAGCAGCCCGGGGCCGGGGGTAACTGAAGCTTTCTTT. Full variable domain (outside the CDR3, taken from reference TRBV7-9 and TRBJ1-1): DTGVSQNPRHKITKRGQNVTFRCDPISEHNRLYWYRQTLGQGPEFLTYFQNEAQLEKSRLLSDRFSAERPKGSFSTLEIQRTEQGDSAMYLCASSPGPGVTEAFFGQGTRLTVV.

This chain uses TRBV25-1 with TRBJ2-2; D gene uncertain. V was trimmed by 5 bases and J by 4 bases, leaving 11 bases between them. The CDR3 sequence is 14 residues long. Germline V lookup: CDR1 MGHDK, CDR2 SYGVNS. CDR3 nucleotides: TGTGCCAGCAGTAAAAGCGTGGGCACCGGGGAGCTGTTTTTT. Amino acid sequence: CASSKSVGTGELFF.

The chain links TRBV25-1 to TRBJ1-2; D might be TRBD1 (5 bases). Trimming removed 6 bases from V and 3 bases from J, with 20 bases in between. Germline V gene sequence: CDR1 MGHDK, CDR2 SYGVNS. The CDR3 contains 16 residues. The CDR3 region is CASSLPRGGKYYGYTF. CDR3 DNA: TGTGCCAGCAGCCTCCCCCGGGGGGGGAAGTACTATGGCTACACCTTC.

The V and J genes are TRBV7-6 and TRBJ1-1; no clear D gene. This CDR3 has 13 amino acids. Trimming cost V 1 base and J 0 bases, with 3 bases left between them. Germline CDR1 reads SGHVS; CDR2 reads FNYEAQ. The CDR3 DNA reads TGTGCCAGCAGCTTAGACTTGAACACTGAAGCTTTCTTT. This translates into CASSLDLNTEAFF.

Details on this clone: One end of the junction fails to match germline, which may point to a read error. This sequence joins TRBV27 and TRBJ2-3; TRBD2 matches at 10 bases. The CDR3 is 15 residues long. CDR1 and CDR2 from the germline V gene are MNHEY and SMNVEV (reference sequence). The CDR3 coding sequence is TGTGCCAGCACGGAAGTAGCGGGGGGCCCAGACACGCAGTATTTT. This encodes CASTEVAGGPDTQYF.

The chain uses TRBV7-2 and TRBJ2-2; 10 nucleotides line up with TRBD2. Unmatched junction bases numbered 5, after V lost 1 base and J lost 6 bases. The CDR3 runs to 16 residues. Germline V gene lookup returns CDR1 SGHTA and CDR2 FQGNSA. CDR3 DNA: TGTGCCAGCAGCTTAGTGCTAGCGGGGGCCCCCGGGGAGCTGTTTTTT. Protein: CASSLVLAGAPGELFF.

The CDR3 DNA reads TGTGCCAGCAGCTTCATCCGGGACAGGGCCTACAATGAGCAGTTCTTC. This sequence encodes CASSFIRDRAYNEQFF. The chain combines TRBV13 with TRBJ2-1; 9 bases are shared with TRBD1. Germline V gene data show CDR1 as PRHDT and CDR2 as FYEKMQ (reference sequence). Losses at the gene ends were 3 bases for V and 2 bases for J; bases not matched to a gene: 5. This CDR3 has 16 amino acids. The whole variable domain, remainder taken from reference TRBV13 and TRBJ2-1, is AAGVIQSPRHLIKEKRETATLKCYPIPRHDTVYWYQQGPGQDPQFLISFYEKMQSDKGSIPDRFSAQQFSDYHSELNMSSLELGDSALYFCASSFIRDRAYNEQFFGPGTRLTVL.

J is TRBJ2-1 and V is TRBV11-3; TRBD2 agrees at 9 bases. This CDR3 spans 16 amino acids. The ends lost 5 bases at V and 8 bases at J; junction bases unmatched: 13. Looked up from germline, CDR1 is SGHNT and CDR2 is YENEEA. CDR3 in amino acids: CASSLDLAGRGDEQFF. CDR3 in DNA: TGTGCCAGCAGCCTCGACCTAGCGGGGCGGGGGGATGAGCAGTTCTTC.